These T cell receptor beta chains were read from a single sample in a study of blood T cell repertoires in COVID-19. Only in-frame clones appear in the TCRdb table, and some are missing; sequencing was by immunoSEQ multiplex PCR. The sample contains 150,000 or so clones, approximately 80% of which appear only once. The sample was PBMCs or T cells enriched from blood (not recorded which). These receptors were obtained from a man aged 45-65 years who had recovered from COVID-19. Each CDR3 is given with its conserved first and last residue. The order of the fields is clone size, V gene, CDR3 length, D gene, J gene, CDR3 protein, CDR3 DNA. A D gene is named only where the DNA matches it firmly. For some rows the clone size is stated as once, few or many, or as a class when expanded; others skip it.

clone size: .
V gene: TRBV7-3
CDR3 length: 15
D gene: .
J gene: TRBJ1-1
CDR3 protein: CASSLQKGGVTEAFF
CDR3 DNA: TGTGCCAGCAGCTTACAAAAAGGGGGGGTCACTGAAGCTTTCTTT

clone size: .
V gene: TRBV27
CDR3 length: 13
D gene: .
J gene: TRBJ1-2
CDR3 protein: CASSLARSRGYTF
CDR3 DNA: TGTGCCAGCAGTTTAGCGAGGTCTCGGGGCTACACCTTC

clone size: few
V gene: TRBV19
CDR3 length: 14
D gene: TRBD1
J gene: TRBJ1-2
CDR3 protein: CASSRPGQENGYTF
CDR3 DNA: TGTGCCAGTAGTAGACCGGGACAGGAAAACGGCTACACCTTC

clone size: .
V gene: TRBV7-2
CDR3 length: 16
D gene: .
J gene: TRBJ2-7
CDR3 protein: CASSSSGLPSWYEQYF
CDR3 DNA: TGTGCCAGCAGCTCCTCGGGACTCCCATCTTGGTACGAGCAGTACTTC

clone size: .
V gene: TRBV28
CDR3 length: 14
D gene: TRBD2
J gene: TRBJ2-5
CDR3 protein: CASRRLAGQETQYF
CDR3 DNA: TGTGCCAGCAGAAGACTAGCGGGCCAAGAGACCCAGTACTTC

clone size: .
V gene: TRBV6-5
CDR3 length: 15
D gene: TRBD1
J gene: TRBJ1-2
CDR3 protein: CASRDIGTGPYGYTF
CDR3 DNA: TGTGCCAGCAGGGATATCGGGACAGGTCCCTATGGCTACACCTTC

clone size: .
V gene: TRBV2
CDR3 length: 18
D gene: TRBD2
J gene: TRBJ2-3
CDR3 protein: CASRMGLAGGKVADTQYF
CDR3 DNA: TGTGCCAGCCGGATGGGACTAGCGGGGGGGAAGGTCGCAGATACGCAGTATTTT

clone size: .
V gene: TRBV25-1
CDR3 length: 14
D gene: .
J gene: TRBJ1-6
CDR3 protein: CASSDPPGGSPLHF
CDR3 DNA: TGTGCCAGCAGTGACCCCCCGGGTGGCTCACCCCTCCACTTT

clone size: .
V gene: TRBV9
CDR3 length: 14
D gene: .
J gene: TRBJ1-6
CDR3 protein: CASSVEQGTSPLHF
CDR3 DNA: TGTGCCAGCAGCGTAGAACAGGGTACCTCACCCCTCCACTTT

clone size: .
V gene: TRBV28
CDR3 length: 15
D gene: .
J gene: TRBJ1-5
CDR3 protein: CASSPQRGGFQPQHF
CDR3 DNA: TGTGCCAGCAGTCCCCAACGGGGGGGCTTTCAGCCCCAGCATTTT

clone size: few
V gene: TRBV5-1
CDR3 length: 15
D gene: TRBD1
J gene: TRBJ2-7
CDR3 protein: CASSLWEDRAYEQYF
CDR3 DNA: TGCGCCAGCAGCTTGTGGGAAGACAGGGCCTACGAGCAGTACTTC

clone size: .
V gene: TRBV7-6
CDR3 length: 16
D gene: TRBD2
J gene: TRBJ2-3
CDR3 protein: CASSLASGGSTDTQYF
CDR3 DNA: TGTGCCAGCAGCTTGGCTAGCGGGGGAAGCACAGATACGCAGTATTTT

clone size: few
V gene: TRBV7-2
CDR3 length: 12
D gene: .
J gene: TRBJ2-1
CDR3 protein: CASSLVPFKQFF
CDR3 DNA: TGTGCCAGCAGCTTAGTTCCCTTTAAGCAGTTCTTC

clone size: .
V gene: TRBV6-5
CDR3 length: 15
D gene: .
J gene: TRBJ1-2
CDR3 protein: CASRAFSGAHYGYTF
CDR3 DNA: TGTGCCAGCAGGGCTTTCAGTGGAGCCCACTATGGCTACACCTTC

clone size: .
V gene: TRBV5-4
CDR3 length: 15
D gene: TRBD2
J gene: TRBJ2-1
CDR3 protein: CASSLGSGLMDEQFF
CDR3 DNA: TGTGCCAGCAGCTTGGGTAGCGGGTTAATGGATGAGCAGTTCTTC

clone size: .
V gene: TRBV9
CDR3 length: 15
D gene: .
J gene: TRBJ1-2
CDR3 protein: CASSVAHQGYYGYTF
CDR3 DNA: TGTGCCAGCAGCGTAGCTCACCAGGGGTACTATGGCTACACCTTC

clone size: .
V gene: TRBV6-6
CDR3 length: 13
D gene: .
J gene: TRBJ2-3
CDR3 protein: CASRGAATDTQYF
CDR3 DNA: TGTGCCAGCAGGGGGGCCGCCACAGATACGCAGTATTTT

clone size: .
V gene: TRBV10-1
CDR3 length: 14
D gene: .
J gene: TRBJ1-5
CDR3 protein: CASSGQALNQPQHF
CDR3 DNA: TGCGCCAGCAGTGGGCAGGCCCTCAATCAGCCCCAGCATTTT

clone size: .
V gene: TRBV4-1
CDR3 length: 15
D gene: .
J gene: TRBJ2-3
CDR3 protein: CASSQDRVLTDTQYF
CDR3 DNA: TGCGCCAGCAGCCAAGATCGGGTACTCACAGATACGCAGTATTTT

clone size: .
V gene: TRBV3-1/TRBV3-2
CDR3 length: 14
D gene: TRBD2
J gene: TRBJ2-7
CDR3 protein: CASSWTSGSYEQYF
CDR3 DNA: TGTGCCAGCAGCTGGACTAGCGGCTCCTACGAGCAGTACTTC

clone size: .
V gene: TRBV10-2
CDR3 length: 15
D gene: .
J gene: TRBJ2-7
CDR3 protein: CASSESGTLNLPEYF
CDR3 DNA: TGCGCCAGCAGTGAATCCGGGACACTCAATCTTCCCGAATACTTC

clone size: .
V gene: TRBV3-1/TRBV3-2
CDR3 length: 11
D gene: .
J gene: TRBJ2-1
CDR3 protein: CASSRLGREFF
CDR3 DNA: TGTGCCAGCAGCCGGCTGGGGCGAGAGTTCTTC

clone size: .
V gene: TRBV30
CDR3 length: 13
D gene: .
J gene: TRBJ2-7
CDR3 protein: CAWSRGDLYEQYF
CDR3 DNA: TGTGCCTGGAGTCGCGGGGACCTCTACGAGCAGTACTTC

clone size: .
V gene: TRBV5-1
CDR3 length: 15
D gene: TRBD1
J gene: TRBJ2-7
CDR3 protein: CASSRAGTGGAEQYF
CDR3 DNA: TGCGCCAGCAGCAGAGCCGGGACAGGGGGCGCCGAGCAGTACTTC

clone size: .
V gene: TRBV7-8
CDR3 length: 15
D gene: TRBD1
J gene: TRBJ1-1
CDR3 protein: CASSPQGATGTEAFF
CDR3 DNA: TGTGCCAGCAGCCCGCAGGGGGCTACGGGCACTGAAGCTTTCTTT

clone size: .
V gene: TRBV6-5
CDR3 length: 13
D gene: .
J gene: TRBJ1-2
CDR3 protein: CASSPGVRYGYTF
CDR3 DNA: TGTGCCAGCAGCCCGGGGGTTAGGTATGGCTACACCTTC

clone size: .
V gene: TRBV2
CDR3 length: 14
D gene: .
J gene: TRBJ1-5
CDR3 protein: CASSDRLSNQPQHF
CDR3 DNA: TGTGCCAGCAGTGATCGGTTGAGCAATCAGCCCCAGCATTTT

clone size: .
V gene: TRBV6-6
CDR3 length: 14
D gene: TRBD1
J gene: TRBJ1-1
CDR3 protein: CASSRQGAVTEAFF
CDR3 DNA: TGTGCCAGCAGTCGACAGGGGGCAGTCACTGAAGCTTTCTTT

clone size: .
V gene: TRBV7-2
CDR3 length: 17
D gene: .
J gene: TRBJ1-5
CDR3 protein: CASSSLGPLLSNQPQHF
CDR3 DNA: TGTGCCAGCAGCTCACTAGGACCTCTACTTAGCAATCAGCCCCAGCATTTT

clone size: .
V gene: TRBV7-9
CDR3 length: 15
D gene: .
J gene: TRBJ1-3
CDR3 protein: CASSSLAGIGNTIYF
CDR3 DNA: TGTGCCAGCAGCTCCCTGGCAGGGATTGGAAACACCATATATTTT

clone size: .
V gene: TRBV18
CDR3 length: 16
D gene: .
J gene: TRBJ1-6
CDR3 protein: CASSPPNQAGEGALHF
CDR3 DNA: TGTGCCAGCTCACCACCGAACCAGGCGGGAGAAGGGGCCCTCCACTTT

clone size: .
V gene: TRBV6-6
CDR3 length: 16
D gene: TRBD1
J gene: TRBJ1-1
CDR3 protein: CASSRGTGIMNTEAFF
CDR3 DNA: TGTGCCAGCAGTAGGGGGACAGGAATAATGAACACTGAAGCTTTCTTT

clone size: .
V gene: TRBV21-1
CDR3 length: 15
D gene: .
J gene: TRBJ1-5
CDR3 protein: CASSKPGQVTQPQHF
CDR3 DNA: TGTGCCAGCAGCAAACCGGGACAGGTTACTCAGCCCCAGCATTTT

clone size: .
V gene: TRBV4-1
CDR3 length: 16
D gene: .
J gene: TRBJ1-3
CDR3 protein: CASSQDLAVSGNTIYF
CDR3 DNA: TGCGCCAGCAGCCAAGATCTTGCGGTCTCTGGAAACACCATATATTTT

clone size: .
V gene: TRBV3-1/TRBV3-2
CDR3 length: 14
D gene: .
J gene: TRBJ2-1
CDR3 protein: CASSHEGGYNEQFF
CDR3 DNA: TGTGCCAGCAGCCACGAAGGGGGCTACAATGAGCAGTTCTTC

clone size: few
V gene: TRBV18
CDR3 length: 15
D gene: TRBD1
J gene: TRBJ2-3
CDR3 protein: CASSPATGSTDTQYF
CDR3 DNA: TGTGCCAGCTCCCCCGCGACAGGGAGCACAGATACGCAGTATTTT

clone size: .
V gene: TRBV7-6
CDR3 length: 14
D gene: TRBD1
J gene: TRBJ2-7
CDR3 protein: CASSRGQGNYEQYF
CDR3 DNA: TGTGCCAGCAGCAGGGGACAGGGGAACTACGAGCAGTACTTC

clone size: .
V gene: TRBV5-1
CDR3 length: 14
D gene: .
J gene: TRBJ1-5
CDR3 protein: CASSLDSSNQPQHF
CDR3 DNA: TGCGCCAGCAGCCTAGACAGTAGCAATCAGCCCCAGCATTTT

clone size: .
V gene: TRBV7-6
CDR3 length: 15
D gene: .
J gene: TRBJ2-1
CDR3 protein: CASSPPGTPYNEQFF
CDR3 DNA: TGTGCCAGCAGCCCCCCCGGGACACCATACAATGAGCAGTTCTTC

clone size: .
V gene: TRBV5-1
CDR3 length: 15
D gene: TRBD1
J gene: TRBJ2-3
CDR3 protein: CASSLVGRGPDTQYF
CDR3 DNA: TGCGCCAGCAGCTTGGTCGGTAGGGGGCCAGATACGCAGTATTTT

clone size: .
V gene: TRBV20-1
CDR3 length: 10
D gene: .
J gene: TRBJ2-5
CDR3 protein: CSAPGETQYF
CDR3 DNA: TGCAGTGCCCCCGGAGAGACCCAGTACTTC

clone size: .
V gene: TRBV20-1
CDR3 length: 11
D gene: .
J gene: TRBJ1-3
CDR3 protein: CSASRGNTIYF
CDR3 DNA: TGCAGTGCTAGTCGGGGAAACACCATATATTTT

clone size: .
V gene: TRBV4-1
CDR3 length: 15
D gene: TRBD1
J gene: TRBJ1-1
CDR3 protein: CASSPRGTGNTEAFF
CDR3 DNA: TGCGCCAGCAGCCCCCGGGGGACAGGGAACACTGAAGCTTTCTTT

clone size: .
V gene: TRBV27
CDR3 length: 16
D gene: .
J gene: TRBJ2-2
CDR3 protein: CASTQRGSWNTGELFF
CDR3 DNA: TGTGCCAGCACCCAAAGGGGGTCTTGGAACACCGGGGAGCTGTTTTTT

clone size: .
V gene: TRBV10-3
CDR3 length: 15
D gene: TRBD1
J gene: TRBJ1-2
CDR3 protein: CAISESNTGDYGYTF
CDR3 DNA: TGTGCCATCAGTGAGTCAAATACAGGGGACTATGGCTACACCTTC

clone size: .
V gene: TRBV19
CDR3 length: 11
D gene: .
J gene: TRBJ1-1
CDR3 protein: CASRRGGEAFF
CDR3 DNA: TGTGCCAGTAGGAGGGGGGGAGAAGCTTTCTTT

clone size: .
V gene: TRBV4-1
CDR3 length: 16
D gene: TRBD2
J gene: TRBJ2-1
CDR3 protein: CASSQEGGGSYNEQFF
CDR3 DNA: TGCGCCAGCAGCCAAGAGGGCGGGGGCTCCTACAATGAGCAGTTCTTC

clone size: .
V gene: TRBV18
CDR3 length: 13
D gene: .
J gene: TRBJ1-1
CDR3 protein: CASSTAQGTEAFF
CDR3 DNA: TGTGCCAGCTCAACGGCGCAGGGTACTGAAGCTTTCTTT

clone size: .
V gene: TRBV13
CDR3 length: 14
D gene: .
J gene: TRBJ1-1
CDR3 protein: CASSLAPKNTEAFF
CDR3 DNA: TGTGCCAGCAGCTTAGCCCCTAAGAACACTGAAGCTTTCTTT

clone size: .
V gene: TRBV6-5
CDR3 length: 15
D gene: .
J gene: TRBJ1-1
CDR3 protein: CASSYSANMNTEAFF
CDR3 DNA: TGTGCCAGCAGTTACTCAGCGAACATGAACACTGAAGCTTTCTTT

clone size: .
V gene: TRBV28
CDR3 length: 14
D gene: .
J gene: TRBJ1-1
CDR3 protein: CASSSSGFDTEAFF
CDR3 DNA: TGTGCCAGCAGTTCGTCGGGTTTCGACACTGAAGCTTTCTTT